The 9 T cell receptor beta chains below come from one sample, sequenced in a study of early stage breast cancer tumors. Sequenced by immunoSEQ multiplex PCR; TCRdb stores in-frame clones only, minus some. Here the sample spans roughly 10,000 clones, more than 70% being singletons. Input material: breast tumor tissue. The receptors were gathered from a person aged 70 to 85 with breast cancer.

The table lists this clone with a few counts. The V and J genes are TRBV10-2 and TRBJ2-1; D not certain. The germline V and J ends were trimmed by 11 bases and 5 bases, with 16 bases remaining between them. Germline CDR1 and CDR2: WSHSY and SAAADI. The CDR3 is made up of 13 amino acids. CDR3 amino acids: CAASSGSNNEQFF. The CDR3 DNA is TGCGCCGCCTCCTCGGGTAGTAACAATGAGCAGTTCTTC.

This rearrangement joins TRBV5-1 to TRBJ2-3; 10 bases fit TRBD2. Trimming took 2 bases from V and 0 from J; bases not matched to a gene: 6. The CDR3 length is 17 residues. Germline V gives CDR1 SGHRS, CDR2 YFSETQ. CDR3 protein: CASSFSGRALSTDTQYF. The CDR3 coding sequence is TGCGCCAGCAGCTTCAGCGGGAGGGCCCTAAGCACAGATACGCAGTATTTT.

The chain links TRBV6-6 to TRBJ1-5, with TRBD1 matching over 11 bases. This CDR3 has 14 amino acids. With 7 bases clipped from V and 5 bases from J, the junction kept 4 bases outside the gene matches. From germline, CDR1 is MNHNY and CDR2 SVGAGI (reference sequence). CDR3 coding DNA: TGTGCCAGCATCCCGGGACAGGGGGATCAGCCCCAGCATTTT. Protein sequence: CASIPGQGDQPQHF.

This clone was seen just once. This chain uses TRBV5-4 with TRBJ2-3; 9 nucleotides agree with TRBD2. Germline CDR1 and CDR2: SGHNT and YYREEE (reference sequence). The CDR3 spans 15 residues. Trimming at V came to 3 bases and at J to 5 bases, leaving 7 bases not matched to a gene. In nucleotides, the CDR3 is TGTGCCAGCAGCTCGAGGCGGGAGGGTCAAGATACGCAGTATTTT. Translating gives CASSSRREGQDTQYF.

The genes are TRBV5-4 and TRBJ2-2; 9 bases line up with TRBD1. Germline loops: CDR1 SGHNT, CDR2 YYREEE (reference sequence). V lost 5 bases to trimming and J lost 7 bases; unmatched junction nucleotides: 9. The CDR3 consists of 15 residues. CDR3 region: CASSRPGQGGGELFF. The CDR3 DNA reads TGTGCCAGCAGTCGCCCGGGACAGGGAGGCGGGGAGCTGTTTTTT.

The V and J genes are TRBV19 and TRBJ2-1; possible D gene TRBD1, 5 bases. CDR3 length: 14 amino acids. With 3 bases removed from V and 3 bases from J, the gap between germline ends came to 9 bases. The germline CDR1 and CDR2 sequences are LNHDA and SQIVND (reference sequence). The CDR3 region has the DNA TGTGCCAGTAGTATCTTCCAGGGCTACAATGAGCAGTTCTTC. As protein: CASSIFQGYNEQFF.

This clone rates as large. The chain uses TRBV5-1 and TRBJ2-2, with D perhaps matching TRBD2 (6 bases). Trimming pared 3 bases from V and 6 bases from J, leaving 15 bases between. The length of the CDR3 is 15 residues. From germline, CDR1 is SGHRS and CDR2 YFSETQ. CDR3 amino acids: CASSSETSFSGELFF. The CDR3 coding sequence is TGCGCCAGCAGCTCGGAAACTAGCTTTTCCGGGGAGCTGTTTTTT.

The rearrangement uses TRBV30 and TRBJ1-2; 7 bases align to TRBD1. The CDR3 runs 14 residues. Losses at the gene ends were 3 bases for V and 4 bases for J; bases not matched to a gene: 8. CDR1 is GTSNPN, CDR2 SVGIG, per germline (reference sequence). The chain's CDR3 is CAWRRGLDGYGYTF. The CDR3 DNA reads TGTGCCTGGAGAAGGGGGCTAGACGGCTATGGCTACACCTTC.

The rearrangement uses TRBV10-2 and TRBJ2-7, with a possible D match to TRBD2 (6 bases). The CDR3 covers 15 residues. Trimming cost V 0 bases and J 2 bases, with 11 bases left between them. CDR1 is WSHSY, CDR2 SAAADI, per germline. The CDR3 DNA follows: TGCGCCAGCAGTGAGTCCTTTCTAGCGACCTACGAGCAGTACTTC. Translating gives CASSESFLATYEQYF.